This section outlines one T cell receptor beta chain sequence together with its context. Antigen: not known. These data are taken from a study of graft-versus-host responses after intestinal transplantation. For the study at large: Multivisceral, liver-intestinal, or isolated intestinal transplants were performed in recipients.

Generated by immunoSEQ multiplex PCR, the TCRdb table keeps only in-frame clones and is missing some. The table includes tens of thousands of clones, about 90% detected once. Whole-study findings and limits: Early after transplant, HvG clones declined as circulating GvH clones peaked. Individuals carrying graft-donor T cell macrochimerism showed high graft-versus-host to host-versus-graft clonal ratios in allografts. Analysis identified GvH clones in recipient marrow, with some appearing first in ileum or blood.

This CDR3 is built from 15 residues. With 5 bases removed from V and 3 bases from J, the gap between germline ends came to 17 bases. CDR1 is SEHNR, CDR2 FQNEAQ, per germline (reference sequence). The sequence was obtained from a human patient who received an intestinal transplant, so some T cells may come from the graft donor. The gene calls are TRBV7-9 and TRBJ2-7, with D perhaps matching TRBD1 (6 bases). Sequences were derived from PBMCs, sampled 98 days after intestinal transplantation. The CDR3 spells CASSVDNRVYYEQYF. The CDR3 DNA follows: TGTGCCAGCAGCGTGGACAACAGGGTTTACTACGAGCAGTACTTC.